The 5 T cell receptor beta chains below were found in one sample sequenced in a study of liver allograft versus peripheral blood T cells (dated by TCRdb to about 2020). The study in broad terms: The study compared the T cell receptor repertoires present in transplanted livers with the repertoires present in the peripheral blood of liver transplant recipients.

Data came from an Illumina MiSeq. The raw public reads went through TCRdb reprocessing: fastp at Q25, MiXCR clone calling, in-frame beta chains kept. Entries are consolidated by CDR3 protein sequence, retaining the most common genes and DNA. Within this sample are around 16,000 distinct CDR3 sequences, with around a fifth of them counted one time only. The top ten hold more than 9.5% of the sample. Receptors were obtained from a human patient who had a liver transplant. After a transplant, certain T cells may trace back to the graft donor.

By share, this clonotype counts as medium-sized. The rearrangement uses TRBV19 and TRBJ1-1, with D unclear. V lost 6 bases to trimming and J lost 1 base, with 6 bases between them. This CDR3 region has 12 residues. The germline CDR1 and CDR2 sequences are LNHDA and SQIVND (reference sequence). In nucleotides, the CDR3 is TGTGCCAGTAGAGACGGGAACACTGAAGCTTTCTTT. Its protein is CASRDGNTEAFF.

This clonotype came up a few times. This chain joins TRBV5-6 and TRBJ2-3; the D is unclear. Trimming shortened V by 2 bases and J by 2 bases, and 9 bases separated the two germline ends. Germline-derived CDR1 and CDR2 are SGHDT and YYEEEE. The CDR3 loop spans 14 amino acids. Written as DNA, the CDR3 is TGTGCCAGCAGCTTCGGCCTGCACACAGATACGCAGTATTTT. Its protein is CASSFGLHTDTQYF.

Ten or more counts support this clonotype. This chain uses TRBV18 with TRBJ1-6; 8 bases map to TRBD1. V was pared by 2 bases and J by 2 bases, with 11 bases of the junction left unmatched. The CDR3 contains 19 residues. Looked up from germline, CDR1 is KGHSH and CDR2 is LQKENI. The CDR3 protein is CASSPFSLTGEAYNSPLHF. The CDR3 DNA reads as TGTGCCAGCTCACCATTTAGTCTGACAGGGGAGGCCTATAATTCACCCCTCCACTTT.

This clonotype counts as medium-sized (0.01 to 0.1%). The CDR3 loop reads CASSPTGGDSPLHF. CDR3 in DNA: TGTGCCAGCTCACCCACAGGGGGCGATTCACCCCTCCACTTT. The chain has TRBV18 and TRBJ1-6; TRBD1 matches at 9 bases. The V segment lost 3 bases and the J segment 8 bases; nucleotides outside the gene matches: 2. Germline CDR1 is KGHSH and CDR2 is LQKENI. The CDR3 sequence is 14 residues long.

The V call is TRBV9, the J call TRBJ1-3; possible D gene TRBD1, 5 bases. Trimming removed 0 bases at V and 2 bases at J, with 15 bases between. Germline V gives CDR1 SGDLS, CDR2 YYNGEE. The CDR3 extends over 17 amino acids. For the CDR3, the DNA is TGTGCCAGCAGCGTAGCCCCGACCAGGGAGGCTGGAAACACCATATATTTT. Its protein product is CASSVAPTREAGNTIYF.